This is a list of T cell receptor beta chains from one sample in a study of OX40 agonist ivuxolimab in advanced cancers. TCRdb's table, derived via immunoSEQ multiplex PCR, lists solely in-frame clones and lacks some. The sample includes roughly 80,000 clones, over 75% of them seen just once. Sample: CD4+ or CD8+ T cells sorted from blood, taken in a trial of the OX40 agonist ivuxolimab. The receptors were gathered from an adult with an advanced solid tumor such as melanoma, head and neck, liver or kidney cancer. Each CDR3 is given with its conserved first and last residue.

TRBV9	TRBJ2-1	CASSARTSGRTEQFF
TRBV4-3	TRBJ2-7	CASSQEPPEQYF
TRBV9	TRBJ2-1	CASSRGQGAYNEQFF
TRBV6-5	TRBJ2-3	CASSSGTGVDTQYF
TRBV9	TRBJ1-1	CASAQGANTEAFF
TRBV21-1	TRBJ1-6	CASSRDPLHF
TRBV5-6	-	CASSLGYEQYF
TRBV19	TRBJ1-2	CATSRANYGYTF
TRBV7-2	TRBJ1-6	CASTKFGALNSPLHF
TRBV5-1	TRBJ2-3	CATSDLGDTQYF
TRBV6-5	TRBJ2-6	CASRVGSGANVLTF
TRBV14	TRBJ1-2	CASSQRGTAKGSGYGYTF
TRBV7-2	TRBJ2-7	CASSPRRDHEQYF
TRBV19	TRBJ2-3	CATKVVGDRVTDTQYF
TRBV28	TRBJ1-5	CASTPVGGSNQPQHF
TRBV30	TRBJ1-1	CAWRGRTGRYSEAFF
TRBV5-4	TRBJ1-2	CASSLPQAVSGYTF
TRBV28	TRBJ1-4	CASSSSGNKNEKLFF
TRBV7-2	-	CASTLLGGGSYEQYF
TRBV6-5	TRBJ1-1	CASSYGAVEPPTEAFF
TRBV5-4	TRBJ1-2	CASSLAGRVNYGYTF
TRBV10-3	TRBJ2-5	CANPLLAGRETQYF